This TCR beta chain was retrieved from a study of blood T cells in healthy people across ages. Points from the study as a whole: A strong correlation was seen between TCR beta diversity and naive T cell percentage. Researchers deemed the diversity estimates from one million T cells underestimates.

Trimming shortened V by 4 bases and J by 7 bases, and 11 bases separated the two germline ends. This CDR3 contains 12 residues. The germline V gene encodes CDR1 SEHNR and CDR2 FQNEAQ (reference sequence). Together with a sample-barcoded 5' primer, a J-beta primer mix was included in a second PCR lasting roughly 7 to 11 cycles. A single record per CDR3 protein comes from TCRdb applying MiXCR to the 5' RACE reads. The sample yields roughly 930,000 distinct CDR3 sequences, around 48% seen once. On this clonotype: The antigen is unknown.

Per sample, at least 5 micrograms of total RNA were extracted. Sequencing was performed on blood. The source of this sequence is a man aged 30 to 45 in good health. The rearrangement uses TRBV7-9 and TRBJ2-7, with D possibly being TRBD2 (6 bases). CDR3 amino acids: CASSSIAGEQYF. DNA for the CDR3: TGTGCCAGCAGCTCAATCGCGGGAGAGCAGTACTTC.